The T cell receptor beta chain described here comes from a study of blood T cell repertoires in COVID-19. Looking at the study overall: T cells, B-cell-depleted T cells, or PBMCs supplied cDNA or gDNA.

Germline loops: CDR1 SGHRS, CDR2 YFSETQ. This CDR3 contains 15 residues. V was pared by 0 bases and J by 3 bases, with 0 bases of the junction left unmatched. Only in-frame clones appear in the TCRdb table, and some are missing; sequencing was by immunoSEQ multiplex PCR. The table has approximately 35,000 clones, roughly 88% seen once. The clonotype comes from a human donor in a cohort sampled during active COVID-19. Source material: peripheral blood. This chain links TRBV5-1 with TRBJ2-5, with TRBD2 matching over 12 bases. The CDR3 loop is CASSLGTSGEETQYF. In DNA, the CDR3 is TGCGCCAGCAGCTTGGGGACTAGCGGGGAAGAGACCCAGTACTTC.